The 13 T cell receptor beta chains reported below all come from one sample, sequenced in a study of monozygotic twins with inflammatory bowel disease. With the 5' RACE reads reprocessed, TCRdb shows one record per CDR3 protein and no DNA. This table holds about 300,000 distinct CDR3 sequences. The specimen sequenced was blood. All receptors come from a human donor with ulcerative colitis or Crohn's disease, or a healthy co-twin of an affected twin (not recorded which).

This rearrangement joins TRBV21-1 to TRBJ2-3; TCRdb reports TRBD1, a call that lacks DNA to check it against. TRBV21-1 is marked as a pseudogene. CDR3 length: 16 residues. The CDR3 is CASSTPTGGNTDTQYF.

The chain combines TRBV5-1 with TRBJ2-2; TCRdb reports TRBD2, a call that lacks DNA to check it against. This CDR3 is built from 15 residues. Germline V gene sequence: CDR1 SGHRS, CDR2 YFSETQ. The chain's CDR3 is CASSLGLAGSGELFF.

The chain uses TRBV7-2 and TRBJ2-5; with no DNA, the TCRdb D assignment of TRBD1 cannot be verified. The CDR3 has 13 amino acids. Germline V gene data show CDR1 as SGHTA and CDR2 as FQGNSA. The CDR3 loop is CASSPGTRRTQYF. Variable domain in full (rest from reference TRBV7-2 and TRBJ2-5): GAGVSQSPSNKVTEKGKDVELRCDPISGHTALYWYRQSLGQGLEFLIYFQGNSAPDKSGLPSDRFSAERTGGSVSTLTIQRTQQEDSAVYLCASSPGTRRTQYFGPGTRLLVL.

The chain joins TRBV19 to TRBJ2-4; TCRdb lists TRBD1, though no DNA is available to test this call. This CDR3 region has 17 residues. The germline CDR1 and CDR2 sequences are LNHDA and SQIVND (reference sequence). The CDR3 sequence: CASSIGLAGRTKNIQYF. Filled out from reference TRBV19 and TRBJ2-4, the complete variable domain reads DGGITQSPKYLFRKEGQNVTLSCEQNLNHDAMYWYRQDPGQGLRLIYYSQIVNDFQKGDIAEGYSVSREKKESFPLTVTSAQKNPTAFYLCASSIGLAGRTKNIQYFGAGTRLSVL.

The V and J genes are TRBV7-2 and TRBJ2-4; the D gene TCRdb calls, TRBD1, cannot be checked with no DNA. In germline, CDR1 is SGHTA, CDR2 FQGNSA. The CDR3 is 14 amino acids. CDR3 sequence reads: CASSLILAGGLLYF. Supplemented by reference TRBV7-2 and TRBJ2-4, the full variable domain reads GAGVSQSPSNKVTEKGKDVELRCDPISGHTALYWYRQSLGQGLEFLIYFQGNSAPDKSGLPSDRFSAERTGGSVSTLTIQRTQQEDSAVYLCASSLILAGGLLYFGAGTRLSVL.

The V and J genes are TRBV29-1 and TRBJ2-1. CDR3 size: 13 residues. Per germline, CDR1 SQVTM and CDR2 ANQGSEA. The CDR3 spells CSVGAEVYNEQFF.

The chain uses TRBV20-1 and TRBJ2-2; absent DNA, TCRdb's TRBD2 call cannot be checked. Germline V lookup: CDR1 DFQATT, CDR2 SNEGSKA (reference sequence). The length of the CDR3 is 14 residues. The CDR3 sequence is CSAQGGRDTGELFF.

CDR3 amino acids: CASSPTVSGANVLTF. This sequence joins TRBV18 and TRBJ2-6. The V gene's germline CDR1 is KGHSH and CDR2 LQKENI. This CDR3 comprises 15 residues.

This chain links TRBV7-9 with TRBJ2-5. Germline CDR1 is SEHNR and CDR2 is FQNEAQ (reference sequence). The CDR3 loop spans 12 amino acids. The CDR3 reads CASRRSEETQYF.

The chain couples TRBV5-1 to TRBJ2-2; TCRdb indicates TRBD2, and absent DNA this call remains unverified. CDR1 is SGHRS and CDR2 is YFSETQ in the germline V gene. This CDR3 is built from 15 residues. CDR3 sequence: CASSLKLAGAGELFF.

V gene TRBV12-3 or TRBV12-4 combines with J gene TRBJ2-5. This CDR3 contains 12 residues. This chain's CDR3 is CASSSQLQTQYF.

The J gene is TRBJ1-2, the V gene TRBV6-2 or TRBV6-3. In germline, CDR1 is MNHEY, CDR2 SVGEGT. The CDR3 runs 14 residues. CDR3 residues: CASRSTPPNYGYTF.

V and J are TRBV18 and TRBJ1-2. The CDR3 runs to 16 residues. Germline-derived CDR1 and CDR2 are KGHSH and LQKENI. The CDR3: CASSPIARDLEGGYTF.